These 20 T cell receptor beta chains came from one sample sequenced in a study of cytomegalovirus exposure and HLA in healthy donors. The assay was immunoSEQ multiplex PCR, and TCRdb's table has in-frame clones only and misses some. The sample carries about 200,000 clones, less than 90% recorded once. The specimen was PBMCs. These receptors all stem from a young woman in good health and CMV-seronegative.

This clone occurred once. This chain connects TRBV29-1 to TRBJ2-2; D unclear. V was shortened by 6 bases and J by 5 bases, with 10 bases between the two germline ends. Germline CDR1 is SQVTM and CDR2 is ANQGSEA. The CDR3 is made up of 12 amino acids. The chain's CDR3 is CSVKLETGELFF. DNA of the CDR3: TGCAGCGTGAAACTCGAGACCGGGGAGCTGTTTTTT.

This rearrangement joins TRBV2 to TRBJ2-5, with D perhaps TRBD1 (5 bases). The V and J ends lost 4 bases and 3 bases respectively, with 9 bases between them. In germline, CDR1 is SNHLY, CDR2 FYNNEI. This CDR3 has 13 residues. The CDR3 spells CASSGQGKETQYF. CDR3 sequence (DNA): TGTGCCAGCAGTGGCCAGGGCAAAGAGACCCAGTACTTC.

CDR3 nucleotide sequence: TGTGCCAGCACGCTTACAGGGGAGGGCTATGGCTACACCTTC. It translates to CASTLTGEGYGYTF. V usage is TRBV9 and J usage is TRBJ1-2; 7 bases line up with TRBD1. This CDR3 has 14 amino acids. V was clipped by 6 bases and J by 4 bases; unmatched bases: 9. CDR1 is SGDLS and CDR2 is YYNGEE in the germline V gene.

The chain joins TRBV15 to TRBJ1-2; TRBD1 is a possible D gene (6 bases). The V gene lost 0 bases and the J gene lost 4 bases, with 9 bases spanning the gap. This CDR3 is built from 14 residues. Germline V gives CDR1 LNHNV, CDR2 YYDKDF (reference sequence). The CDR3 nucleotides are TGTGCCACCAGCAGAGAAGGGGGTAGCTATGGCTACACCTTC. As protein: CATSREGGSYGYTF.

This clone was detected only once. The rearrangement links TRBV5-6 to TRBJ1-4; D not certain. The CDR3 has 12 residues. V dropped 2 bases and J dropped 9 bases, with 8 bases sitting between them. CDR1 SGHDT and CDR2 YYEEEE come from the germline V gene. In DNA form, the CDR3 reads TGTGCCAGCAGCTTCAAGGGTAAAAAACTGTTTTTT. It translates to CASSFKGKKLFF.

This clone came up a few times. CDR3 amino acids: CASSLGHGKTNSPLHF. The CDR3 coding sequence is TGTGCCAGCAGTTTGGGACACGGAAAGACGAATTCACCCCTCCACTTT. The rearrangement links TRBV6-6 to TRBJ1-6; D is possibly TRBD1 (6 bases). The CDR3 runs to 16 residues. CDR1 is MNHNY and CDR2 is SVGAGI in the germline V gene (reference sequence). V lost 4 bases, J lost 7 bases, and 17 bases lay in between.

This clone was detected only a few times. The chain combines TRBV6-5 with TRBJ1-5, with D maybe TRBD1 (6 bases). This CDR3 spans 14 amino acids. Trimming stripped 8 bases from V and 4 bases from J, with 15 bases between. Germline values: CDR1 MNHEY, CDR2 SVGAGI. For the CDR3, the DNA is TGTGCCAGCTCGGGGGGGGCTGGGAATCAGCCCCAGCATTTT. Translated, it gives CASSGGAGNQPQHF.

The rearrangement uses TRBV4-1 and TRBJ1-2; no definite D call. Germline V lookup: CDR1 MGHRA, CDR2 YSYEKL. The CDR3 runs 12 residues. V gave up 3 bases and J gave up 8 bases, with 10 bases separating them. The CDR3 here is CASSQSWSGYTF. The DNA for the CDR3 is TGCGCCAGCAGCCAGTCTTGGTCCGGCTACACCTTC.

This clone was recorded a few times. The J gene is TRBJ2-1, the V gene TRBV6-1; D gene uncertain. The CDR3 loop spans 14 amino acids. Germline CDR1 and CDR2: MNHNS and SASEGT. The V end was cut by 3 bases, the J end by 7 bases, with 13 bases between. This chain's CDR3 is CASSDIQRRNEQFF. The CDR3 DNA follows: TGTGCCAGCAGTGACATCCAGCGACGGAATGAGCAGTTCTTC.

The chain recombines TRBV27 with TRBJ2-1, with TRBD1 identical over 10 bases. Germline V lookup: CDR1 MNHEY, CDR2 SMNVEV (reference sequence). V was clipped by 5 bases and J by 8 bases; unmatched bases: 9. This CDR3 comprises 15 residues. The chain's CDR3 is CASSLRTGGSDEQFF. The CDR3 coding sequence is TGTGCCAGCAGTCTTCGGACAGGGGGGTCCGATGAGCAGTTCTTC.

This chain connects TRBV5-6 to TRBJ2-7; D is uncertain. The CDR3 covers 14 residues. Per the germline V gene, CDR1 is SGHDT and CDR2 is YYEEEE. The V and J ends lost 3 bases and 3 bases respectively, with 13 bases between them. CDR3 DNA sequence: TGTGCCAGCAGCTCGCGAGCTGGAGACTACGAGCAGTACTTC. Translating it yields CASSSRAGDYEQYF.

The chain has TRBV7-9 and TRBJ2-5, with D possibly being TRBD2 (6 bases). CDR1 is SEHNR, CDR2 FQNEAQ, per germline (reference sequence). The CDR3 extends over 15 amino acids. The V and J ends lost 0 bases and 9 bases respectively, with 17 bases between them. The CDR3, as DNA: TGTGCCAGCAGCTTAGCCGGACTATCATCGGAGGCCCAGTACTTC. Amino acid sequence: CASSLAGLSSEAQYF.

This clone appeared once. J is TRBJ1-2 and V is TRBV29-1; the D is unclear. V was cut by 0 bases and J by 4 bases, with 15 bases left in between. The CDR3 is made up of 15 amino acids. Germline V CDR1 and CDR2: SQVTM, ANQGSEA. The CDR3 spells CSVEDPEGTGYGYTF. CDR3 in DNA: TGCAGCGTTGAAGATCCGGAGGGTACCGGCTATGGCTACACCTTC.

The gene calls are TRBV27 and TRBJ1-1; weak D call: TRBD1 (6 bases). Deletions cut 4 bases from V and 6 bases from J, with 21 bases between. CDR1 is MNHEY and CDR2 is SMNVEV in the germline V gene (reference sequence). The CDR3 loop spans 16 amino acids. The CDR3 DNA sequence: TGTGCCAGCAGTTCCCGACAGGAGGGGTTAGGTGCTGAAGCTTTCTTT. It encodes CASSSRQEGLGAEAFF.

This chain joins TRBV11-2 and TRBJ1-1; 10 bases line up with TRBD1. The CDR3 is made up of 13 amino acids. Germline lookup yields CDR1 SGHAT and CDR2 FQNNGV. The junction had 5 bases not matched to a gene; V was cut back by 7 bases and J by 6 bases. The CDR3 coding sequence is TGTGCCAGCAATCCGGGACAGGGGCCTGAAGCTTTCTTT. This codes for CASNPGQGPEAFF. Filled out from reference TRBV11-2 and TRBJ1-1, the complete variable domain reads EAGVAQSPRYKIIEKRQSVAFWCNPISGHATLYWYQQILGQGPKLLIQFQNNGVVDDSQLPKDRFSAERLKGVDSTLKIQPAKLEDSAVYLCASNPGQGPEAFFGQGTRLTVV.

V gene TRBV7-8 combines with J gene TRBJ1-2; no reliable D call. Per the germline V gene, CDR1 is SGHVS and CDR2 is FQNEAQ. The CDR3 totals 17 residues. V was trimmed by 5 bases and J by 0 bases, leaving 19 bases between them. The CDR3 region has the DNA TGTGCCAGCAGCACAACAACCTCGGGAGACCCTAACTATGGCTACACCTTC. Encoded protein: CASSTTTSGDPNYGYTF.

The V and J genes are TRBV5-1 and TRBJ1-2; D possibly corresponds to TRBD1 (5 bases). Germline lookup yields CDR1 SGHRS and CDR2 YFSETQ. The CDR3 extends over 15 amino acids. The ends were cut back, 4 bases at V and 4 bases at J, with 17 bases in the middle. The CDR3 region is CASSGRGDDFYGYTF. DNA for the CDR3: TGCGCCAGCAGCGGAAGAGGGGACGATTTCTATGGCTACACCTTC.

V gene TRBV7-9 combines with J gene TRBJ2-7; D gene uncertain. CDR1 is SEHNR and CDR2 is FQNEAQ in the germline V gene (reference sequence). There are 12 residues in the CDR3. Trimming stripped 5 bases from V and 0 bases from J, with 5 bases between. CDR3 sequence: CASSANSYEQYF. The CDR3 nucleotides read TGTGCCAGCAGCGCAAACTCCTACGAGCAGTACTTC.

V is TRBV5-1 and J is TRBJ2-7; 7 nucleotides agree with TRBD1. The CDR3 spans 15 residues. With V trimmed by 0 bases and J by 4 bases, 7 bases remained unmatched. Germline V gene lookup returns CDR1 SGHRS and CDR2 YFSETQ. CDR3 nucleotide sequence: TGCGCCAGCAGCTTGGGTACAGGGGAATGGTACGAGCAGTACTTC. Encoded protein: CASSLGTGEWYEQYF.

The V and J genes are TRBV19 and TRBJ1-5, with D unclear. The CDR3 length is 13 residues. Germline lookup yields CDR1 LNHDA and CDR2 SQIVND (reference sequence). V lost 7 bases and J 6 bases, leaving 13 bases between the germline ends. CDR3 in DNA: TGTGCCAGTAATAGAGGGTACCGTCAGCCCCAGCATTTT. Translating it yields CASNRGYRQPQHF.